One sample yielded the 13 T cell receptor beta chains listed below, sequenced in a study of T cell repertoires in cytomegalovirus infection. These TCRs are of unknown antigen specificity. Each CDR3 protein gets one entry after TCRdb re-called the reads with MiXCR. The sample yields hundreds of thousands of distinct CDR3 sequences, more than 30% seen once. Sample: cultured PBMCs, taken from culture after CMV antigen stimulation. These receptors were taken from a human donor in good health (CMV status not recorded). Some clones in this sample may be carry-over from other donors' samples.

CDR3 sequence: CASSEPRGLLSTTDTQYF. The CDR3 DNA sequence: TGTGCCAGCAGTGAACCCCGCGGACTACTATCCACCACAGATACGCAGTATTTT. The V call is TRBV6-2 or TRBV6-3, the J call TRBJ2-3; D is possibly TRBD2 (6 bases). Germline V lookup: CDR1 MNHEY, CDR2 SVGEGT. CDR3 size: 18 residues. Between the trimmed V and J ends, which lost 5 bases and 2 bases, there was a span of 23 bases.

The DNA of the CDR3 is TGTGCCAGCAGCATATCAAATATACAAAGAGTCTACGAGCAGTACTTC. Amino acid sequence: CASSISNIQRVYEQYF. The chain recombines TRBV7-8 with TRBJ2-7; D ambiguous. The V and J ends lost 5 bases and 3 bases respectively, with 20 bases between them. The CDR3 spans 16 residues. Per germline, CDR1 SGHVS and CDR2 FQNEAQ. Supplemented by reference TRBV7-8 and TRBJ2-7, the full variable domain reads GAGVSQSPRYKVAKRGQDVALRCDPISGHVSLFWYQQALGQGPEFLTYFQNEAQLDKSGLPSDRFFAERPEGSVSTLKIQRTQQEDSAVYLCASSISNIQRVYEQYFGPGTRLTVT.

Regarding this clonotype: A junction boundary mismatches the germline segment, possibly from a read error. This chain links TRBV5-3 with TRBJ1-4; D perhaps matches TRBD1 (6 bases). TRBV5-3 is reported as an ORF; its role is uncertain. The CDR3 totals 16 residues. In DNA form, the CDR3 reads TGTGCCAGCAGCTTGGCCTTCGGGACACAAAATGAAAAACTGTTTTTT. Its protein product is CASSLAFGTQNEKLFF.

This clonotype has more than one count but fewer than ten. The CDR3 loop reads CASSLGTGAGNQPQHF. The CDR3 region has the DNA TGCGCCAGCAGCTTGGGGACAGGGGCCGGCAATCAGCCCCAGCATTTT. The V gene is TRBV5-1, the J gene TRBJ1-5; 9 bases align to TRBD1. Germline V gene lookup returns CDR1 SGHRS and CDR2 YFSETQ. V shed 0 bases and J 2 bases; nucleotides not matched to a gene: 3. CDR3 size: 16 residues.

This clonotype was seen a handful of times. V and J are TRBV7-2 and TRBJ1-2, with 7 bases that match TRBD1. The germline V gene encodes CDR1 SGHTA and CDR2 FQGNSA. CDR3 length: 15 residues. Trimming at V came to 5 bases and at J to 8 bases, leaving 14 bases not matched to a gene. In DNA, the CDR3 is TGTGCCAGCAGCCCGAGACAGGGAAATCGAGAAGGCTACACCTTC. This gives the protein CASSPRQGNREGYTF. Combining the CDR3 with reference TRBV7-2 and TRBJ1-2 gives the whole variable domain GAGVSQSPSNKVTEKGKDVELRCDPISGHTALYWYRQSLGQGLEFLIYFQGNSAPDKSGLPSDRFSAERTGGSVSTLTIQRTQQEDSAVYLCASSPRQGNREGYTFGSGTRLTVV.

This clonotype was observed at least ten times. The chain combines TRBV12-3 or TRBV12-4 with TRBJ1-1, with D possibly matching TRBD1 (6 bases). This CDR3 region has 15 residues. V was cut by 6 bases and J by 3 bases, with 17 bases left in between. The CDR3 nucleotides read TGTGCCAGCAGACCCGTGGGGGGGCAGTACACTGAAGCTTTCTTT. Its translation is CASRPVGGQYTEAFF.

In its sample, this clonotype was seen once. V and J are TRBV20-1 and TRBJ2-4, with 13 bases identical to TRBD2. Looked up from germline, CDR1 is DFQATT and CDR2 is SNEGSKA (reference sequence). The CDR3 runs 17 residues. The J segment lost 0 bases and the V segment lost 5 bases, leaving 7 bases of the junction unmatched. The CDR3 reads CSAGLAGAGVAKNIQYF. CDR3 in DNA: TGCAGTGCTGGACTAGCGGGAGCGGGAGTAGCCAAAAACATTCAGTACTTC.

The V gene is TRBV10-3, the J gene TRBJ1-5, with D perhaps matching TRBD1 (6 bases). This CDR3 has 15 residues. Trimming took off 5 bases at V and 0 bases at J, with 11 bases between the two ends. Germline CDR1 ENHRY, CDR2 SYGVKD. DNA of the CDR3: TGTGCCATCAGTCAGGGAGGGGGTAGCAATCAGCCCCAGCATTTT. Amino acids: CAISQGGGSNQPQHF.

This clonotype showed up many times. The chain employs TRBV2 and TRBJ2-7; tentative D call: TRBD1 (6 bases). The CDR3 covers 14 residues. V was pared by 3 bases and J by 4 bases, with 13 bases between. Germline assignment: CDR1 SNHLY and CDR2 FYNNEI. The CDR3 sequence is CASSEDSSQYEQYF. The DNA of the CDR3 is TGTGCCAGCAGTGAGGACAGTAGTCAATACGAGCAGTACTTC.

This clonotype was counted only a few times. The V gene is TRBV28, the J gene TRBJ1-1, with D tentatively TRBD1 (6 bases). V was cut by 5 bases and J by 11 bases, with 27 bases left in between. The length of the CDR3 is 16 residues. The germline V gene encodes CDR1 MDHEN and CDR2 SYDVKM. DNA of the CDR3: TGTGCCAGCAGTCGTCCCGGGACAACGGATTGGGGTGACGCTTTCTTT. Protein product: CASSRPGTTDWGDAFF.

In its sample, this clonotype was seen a few times. The chain has TRBV20-1 and TRBJ2-7; 8 positions agree with TRBD2. V lost 6 bases, J lost 3 bases, and 16 bases stayed unmatched. CDR1 is DFQATT and CDR2 is SNEGSKA in the germline V gene (reference sequence). The CDR3 is made up of 16 amino acids. The CDR3: CSAMAEGAGALYEQYF. DNA for the CDR3: TGCAGTGCCATGGCTGAAGGAGCGGGAGCTCTCTACGAGCAGTACTTC.

The table lists this clonotype with a few counts. The chain links TRBV2 to TRBJ2-5; D tentatively reads TRBD1 or TRBD2 (5 bases each). With 5 bases removed from V and 2 bases from J, the gap between germline ends came to 18 bases. This CDR3 comprises 16 residues. CDR1 and CDR2 from the germline V gene are SNHLY and FYNNEI. The CDR3 region is CASSRGRGIGQETQYF. The CDR3 bases are TGTGCCAGCAGTAGGGGAAGAGGGATAGGGCAAGAGACCCAGTACTTC.

The chain links TRBV4-3 to TRBJ1-2; 9 nucleotides align to TRBD1. This CDR3 is 16 amino acids long. With 0 bases clipped from V and 4 bases from J, the junction kept 6 bases outside the gene matches. CDR1 is LGHNA, CDR2 YSLEER, per germline. DNA of the CDR3: TGCGCCAGCAGCCAAGATCAATGGACAGGGGTCTATGGCTACACCTTC. Translating gives CASSQDQWTGVYGYTF.